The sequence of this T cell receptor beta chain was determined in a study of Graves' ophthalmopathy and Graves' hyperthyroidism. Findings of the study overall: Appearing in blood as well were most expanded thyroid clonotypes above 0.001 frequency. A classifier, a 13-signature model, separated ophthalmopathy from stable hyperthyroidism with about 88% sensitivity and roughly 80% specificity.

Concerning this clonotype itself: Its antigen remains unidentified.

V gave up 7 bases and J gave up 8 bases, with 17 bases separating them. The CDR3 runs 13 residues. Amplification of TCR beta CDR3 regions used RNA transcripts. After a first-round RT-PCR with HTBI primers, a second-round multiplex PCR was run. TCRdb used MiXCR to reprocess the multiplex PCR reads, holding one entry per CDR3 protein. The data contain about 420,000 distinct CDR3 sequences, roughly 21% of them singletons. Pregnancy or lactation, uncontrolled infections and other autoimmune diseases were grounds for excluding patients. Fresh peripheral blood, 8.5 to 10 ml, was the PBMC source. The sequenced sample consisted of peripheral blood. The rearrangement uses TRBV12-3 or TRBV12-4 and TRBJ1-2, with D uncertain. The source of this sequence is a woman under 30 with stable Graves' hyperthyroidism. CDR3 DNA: TGTGCCAGCACCCCTCTCCCCATTTTGGGCTACACCTTC. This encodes CASTPLPILGYTF.